Listed here are 25 T cell receptor beta chains from one sample, sequenced in a study of shared clonotypes between healthy human individuals. Libraries were prepared by immunoSEQ multiplex PCR; TCRdb keeps only in-frame clonotypes and omits some of them. The sample has about 590,000 clones; 95% are singletons. Terminally differentiated effector memory CD45RA+ cells were excluded from the naive CD8 cells, which were CD45RO-negative and positively selected for CCR7. The sample was naive CD8+ T cells sorted from blood. These receptors originate from a woman aged 30 to 39 in good health.

The chain carries TRBV27 and TRBJ2-7; the match to TRBD1 covers 10 bases. The CDR3 sequence is 17 residues long. The V segment lost 5 bases and the J segment 4 bases; nucleotides outside the gene matches: 14. From germline, CDR1 is MNHEY and CDR2 SMNVEV (reference sequence). CDR3 residues: CASSTTGGSAEIYEQYF. The DNA of the CDR3 is TGTGCCAGCAGTACGACAGGGGGCAGCGCGGAAATTTACGAGCAGTACTTC.

The V and J genes are TRBV19 and TRBJ2-1; tentative D call: TRBD2 (5 bases). Trimming stripped 0 bases from V and 2 bases from J, with 8 bases between. CDR1 is LNHDA, CDR2 SQIVND, per germline (reference sequence). CDR3 length: 15 residues. Here the CDR3 DNA reads TGTGCCAGTAGTATAGAGGAGGAAACCTACAATGAGCAGTTCTTC. The encoded protein is CASSIEEETYNEQFF.

Only one count was recorded for this clone. CDR3 loop: CASSIGQELEQYF. Written as DNA, the CDR3 is TGTGCCAGTAGTATAGGACAGGAACTCGAGCAGTACTTC. The chain couples TRBV19 to TRBJ2-7; TRBD1 might be the D (6 bases). The CDR3 loop spans 13 amino acids. V lost 1 base to trimming and J lost 6 bases, with 10 bases between them. Looked up from germline, CDR1 is LNHDA and CDR2 is SQIVND (reference sequence).

CDR3 nucleotides: TGTGCCAGCAGCTTCGGGCTAGCGGGAGGGCGGGTCTACAATGAGCAGTTCTTC. Encoded protein: CASSFGLAGGRVYNEQFF. The chain employs TRBV7-8 and TRBJ2-1; 12 bases agree with TRBD2. The V and J ends lost 3 bases and 3 bases, in that order; junction bases with no gene match: 9. The V gene's germline CDR1 is SGHVS and CDR2 FQNEAQ. The CDR3 loop spans 18 amino acids.

The chain employs TRBV10-3 and TRBJ1-2; 8 bases agree with TRBD1. V shed 3 bases, J shed 6 bases, and the junction held 9 bases outside the gene matches. Germline V gene lookup returns CDR1 ENHRY and CDR2 SYGVKD. The CDR3 sequence is 15 residues long. In DNA, the CDR3 is TGTGCCATCAGTGACCTTTCGACAGGGGTGGATGGCTACACCTTC. Encoded protein: CAISDLSTGVDGYTF.

This rearrangement joins TRBV27 to TRBJ2-1; 7 bases agree with TRBD1. V shed 6 bases, J shed 1 base, and the junction held 6 bases outside the gene matches. Per germline, CDR1 MNHEY and CDR2 SMNVEV (reference sequence). The CDR3 loop spans 15 amino acids. CDR3 sequence reads: CASSEGATSYNEQFF. The CDR3 DNA reads as TGTGCCAGCAGCGAGGGGGCTACGTCCTACAATGAGCAGTTCTTC.

The chain recombines TRBV11-2 with TRBJ2-1, with D unclear. Trimming left V 4 bases short and J 2 bases short, with 15 bases between. The length of the CDR3 is 16 residues. Germline V gene data show CDR1 as SGHAT and CDR2 as FQNNGV. The CDR3 DNA sequence: TGTGCCAGCAGCTCCCTATGGAAAGGAGCCTACAATGAGCAGTTCTTC. This encodes CASSSLWKGAYNEQFF.

This clone was observed once. This chain connects TRBV4-1 to TRBJ2-2; no definite D call. The CDR3 contains 19 residues. The ends were cut back, 0 bases at V and 3 bases at J, with 20 bases in the middle. The germline V gene encodes CDR1 MGHRA and CDR2 YSYEKL. The CDR3 here is CASSQEYDSYAPYTGELFF. CDR3 nucleotide sequence: TGCGCCAGCAGCCAAGAATACGATTCGTACGCCCCGTACACCGGGGAGCTGTTTTTT.

This clone was observed a single time. The chain carries TRBV6-5 and TRBJ2-3, with a possible D match to TRBD2 (5 bases). Germline V gene data show CDR1 as MNHEY and CDR2 as SVGAGI. The CDR3 spans 14 residues. Trimming took 0 bases from V and 6 from J, leaving 10 bases between them. This CDR3 reads CASSYSMRADTQYF. The CDR3 DNA reads TGTGCCAGCAGTTACTCGATGAGGGCCGATACGCAGTATTTT.

This chain uses TRBV28 with TRBJ2-7, with 7 bases identical to TRBD1. Trimming cost V 8 bases and J 2 bases; bases outside gene matches: 6. Germline V lookup: CDR1 MDHEN, CDR2 SYDVKM. The CDR3 has 13 amino acids. The DNA for the CDR3 is TGTGCCAGCCTACGGGACAGCACCTACGAGCAGTACTTC. Protein sequence: CASLRDSTYEQYF.

This clone was seen once. J is TRBJ1-2 and V is TRBV28, with 10 bases aligning to TRBD1. The CDR3 sequence is 15 residues long. Germline loops: CDR1 MDHEN, CDR2 SYDVKM. After removal of 3 bases from V and 6 bases from J, the junction contained 7 bases not matched to a gene. Here the CDR3 reads CASSLMPGTGDGYTF. The CDR3 nucleotides read TGTGCCAGCAGTTTGATGCCCGGGACAGGGGATGGCTACACCTTC.

This rearrangement joins TRBV10-2 to TRBJ2-7; TRBD1 agrees at 12 bases. V shed 6 bases and J 7 bases; nucleotides not matched to a gene: 10. CDR1 and CDR2 from the germline V gene are WSHSY and SAAADI. CDR3 length equals 15 residues. CDR3 sequence reads: CASRGQGATLEEQYF. CDR3 nucleotides: TGCGCCAGCAGGGGACAGGGGGCAACCTTGGAGGAGCAGTACTTC.

This chain uses TRBV6-5 with TRBJ2-1, with 9 bases aligning to TRBD2. CDR1 MNHEY and CDR2 SVGAGI come from the germline V gene. The CDR3 has 14 residues. J gave up 8 bases and V 4 bases, and 6 bases lay outside the gene matches. The CDR3 nucleotides read TGTGCCAGCAGTTCTAGTAGCGGGAGTTATGAGCAGTTCTTC. Protein: CASSSSSGSYEQFF.

The J gene is TRBJ2-7, the V gene TRBV29-1, with D tentatively TRBD1 (5 bases). The CDR3 is 13 amino acids. The V end was cut by 3 bases, the J end by 4 bases, with 13 bases between. From germline, CDR1 is SQVTM and CDR2 ANQGSEA. The CDR3 DNA reads as TGCAGCGTTGAGTCCACAGGATTTTACGAGCAGTACTTC. Translation: CSVESTGFYEQYF.

The chain recombines TRBV7-2 with TRBJ1-2, with 8 bases fitting TRBD1. The CDR3 length is 14 residues. Germline V gene data show CDR1 as SGHTA and CDR2 as FQGNSA. J was trimmed by 4 bases and V by 2 bases; bases with no gene match: 3. Written as DNA, the CDR3 is TGTGCCAGCAGCTTAACAGGGGGGACCTATGGCTACACCTTC. It yields the protein CASSLTGGTYGYTF.

V usage is TRBV28 and J usage is TRBJ2-7; D gene ambiguous. Trimming stripped 2 bases from V and 1 base from J, with 6 bases between. This CDR3 contains 13 residues. The germline gives CDR1 MDHEN, CDR2 SYDVKM. CDR3 sequence (DNA): TGTGCCAGCAGTTTACGGTTGTCCTACGAGCAGTACTTC. This codes for CASSLRLSYEQYF.

Notes on this clone: Other DNA sequences in the sample encode the same CDR3. The chain uses TRBV4-1 and TRBJ1-3, with 8 bases lining up with TRBD1. Germline V gene data show CDR1 as MGHRA and CDR2 as YSYEKL. Trimming took 4 bases from V and 4 from J; bases not matched to a gene: 12. The length of the CDR3 is 17 residues. The CDR3 bases are TGCGCCAGCAGCCCCGATGCCCCGACAGGGGTCGGAAACACCATATATTTT. Its protein is CASSPDAPTGVGNTIYF.

The genes are TRBV27 and TRBJ2-7; 7 bases match TRBD2. The CDR3 sequence is 16 residues long. V was clipped by 5 bases and J by 2 bases; unmatched bases: 12. CDR1 and CDR2 (germline): MNHEY, SMNVEV (reference sequence). This chain's CDR3 is CASSLLAGATTYEQYF. DNA for the CDR3: TGTGCCAGCAGTCTGTTAGCGGGCGCGACGACCTACGAGCAGTACTTC.

The chain carries TRBV6-6 and TRBJ2-5; 7 bases match TRBD1. Germline trimming cut 6 bases from V and 5 bases from J; bases unmatched to any gene: 12. Germline V gene lookup returns CDR1 MNHNY and CDR2 SVGAGI (reference sequence). The CDR3 spans 15 residues. This CDR3 reads CASSLFQTGRETQYF. The CDR3 DNA follows: TGTGCCAGCAGCCTCTTTCAGACAGGGCGCGAGACCCAGTACTTC.

This sequence joins TRBV29-1 and TRBJ2-1, with D maybe TRBD1 (6 bases). V was cut by 7 bases and J by 9 bases, with 22 bases left in between. This CDR3 has 14 residues. CDR1 is SQVTM and CDR2 is ANQGSEA in the germline V gene. The CDR3 protein is CSAAGFREGGEQFF. CDR3 in DNA: TGCAGCGCGGCCGGATTTCGGGAAGGGGGTGAGCAGTTCTTC.

About this clone: The same CDR3 can be traced to other DNA sequences in this sample. V usage is TRBV27 and J usage is TRBJ2-7, with D unresolved. This CDR3 comprises 13 residues. Trimming stripped 5 bases from V and 0 bases from J, with 8 bases between. CDR1 and CDR2 (germline): MNHEY, SMNVEV (reference sequence). This chain's CDR3 is CASSHGLSYEQYF. The CDR3 DNA sequence: TGTGCCAGCAGTCACGGCCTCTCCTACGAGCAGTACTTC.

This chain uses TRBV29-1 with TRBJ2-7, with unresolved D. This CDR3 spans 11 amino acids. The germline V and J ends were trimmed by 6 bases and 2 bases, with 8 bases remaining between them. Germline V gene lookup returns CDR1 SQVTM and CDR2 ANQGSEA. The CDR3, as DNA: TGCAGCGTAAGGTGGACCTACGAGCAGTACTTC. Amino acids: CSVRWTYEQYF.

This chain's CDR3 is CASVASNYEQYF. In DNA form, the CDR3 reads TGTGCCAGTGTAGCTTCAAACTACGAGCAGTACTTC. The chain joins TRBV28 to TRBJ2-7, with D unclear. The CDR3 contains 12 residues. Germline V lookup: CDR1 MDHEN, CDR2 SYDVKM. V lost 9 bases to trimming and J lost 3 bases, with 12 bases between them.

This clone occurred once. The chain links TRBV2 to TRBJ2-7; 8 nucleotides line up with TRBD2. The CDR3 loop spans 15 amino acids. The V and J ends lost 2 bases and 4 bases, in that order; junction bases with no gene match: 7. CDR1 and CDR2 (germline): SNHLY, FYNNEI. The CDR3 region is CASSEYKLAAYEQYF. CDR3 sequence (DNA): TGTGCCAGCAGTGAATACAAACTAGCGGCTTACGAGCAGTACTTC.

This chain uses TRBV6-6 with TRBJ1-5; D remains ambiguous. Trimming took off 2 bases at V and 3 bases at J, with 14 bases between the two ends. This CDR3 spans 16 amino acids. CDR1 and CDR2 (germline): MNHNY, SVGAGI (reference sequence). CDR3 DNA: TGTGCCAGCAGTTACGATGGACTAAGATTCAATCAGCCCCAGCATTTT. Translated: CASSYDGLRFNQPQHF.